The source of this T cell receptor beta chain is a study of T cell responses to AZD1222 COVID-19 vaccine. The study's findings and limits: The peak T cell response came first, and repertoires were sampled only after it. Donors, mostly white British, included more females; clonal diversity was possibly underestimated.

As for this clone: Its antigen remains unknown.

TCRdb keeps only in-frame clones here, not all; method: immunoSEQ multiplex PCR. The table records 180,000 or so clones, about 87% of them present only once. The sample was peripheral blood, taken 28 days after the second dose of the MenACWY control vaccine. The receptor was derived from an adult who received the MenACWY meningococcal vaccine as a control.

The CDR3, as DNA: TGCAGCGTTGAGGTGTCAGCCGCAGATACGCAGTATTTT. Its protein product is CSVEVSAADTQYF. The rearrangement uses TRBV29-1 and TRBJ2-3; D gene ambiguous. V gave up 3 bases and J gave up 4 bases, with 11 bases separating them. The germline V gene has CDR1 SQVTM and CDR2 ANQGSEA. This CDR3 region has 13 residues.